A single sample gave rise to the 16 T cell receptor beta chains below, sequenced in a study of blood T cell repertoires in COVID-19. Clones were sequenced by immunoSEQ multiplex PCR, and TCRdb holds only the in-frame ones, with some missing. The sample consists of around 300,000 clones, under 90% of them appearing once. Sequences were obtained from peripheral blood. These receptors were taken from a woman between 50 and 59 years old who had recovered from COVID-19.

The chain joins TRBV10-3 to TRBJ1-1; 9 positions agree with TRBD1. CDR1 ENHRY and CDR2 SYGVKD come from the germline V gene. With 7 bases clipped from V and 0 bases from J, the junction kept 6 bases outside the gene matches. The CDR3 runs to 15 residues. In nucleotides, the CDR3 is TGTGCCATCACCGAGGGACAGGGCCTGAACACTGAAGCTTTCTTT. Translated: CAITEGQGLNTEAFF.

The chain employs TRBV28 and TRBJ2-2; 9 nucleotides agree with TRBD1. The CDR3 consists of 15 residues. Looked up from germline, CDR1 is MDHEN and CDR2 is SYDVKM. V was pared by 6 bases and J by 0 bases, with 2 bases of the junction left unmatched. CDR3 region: CASRTGGSNTGELFF. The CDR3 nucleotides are TGTGCCAGCAGAACAGGGGGCTCGAACACCGGGGAGCTGTTTTTT.

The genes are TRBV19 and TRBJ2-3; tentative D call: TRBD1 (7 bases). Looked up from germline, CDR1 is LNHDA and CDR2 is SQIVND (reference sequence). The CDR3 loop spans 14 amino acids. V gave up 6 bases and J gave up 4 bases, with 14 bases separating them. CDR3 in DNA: TGTGCCAGTAGAGACCAGGGGGAGGCAGATACGCAGTATTTT. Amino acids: CASRDQGEADTQYF.

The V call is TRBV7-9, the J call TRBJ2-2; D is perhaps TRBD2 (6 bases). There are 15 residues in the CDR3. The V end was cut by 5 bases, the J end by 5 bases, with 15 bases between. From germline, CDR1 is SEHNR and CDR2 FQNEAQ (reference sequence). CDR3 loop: CASSQGRGRTGELFF. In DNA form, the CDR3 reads TGTGCCAGCAGCCAAGGGCGGGGTCGGACCGGGGAGCTGTTTTTT. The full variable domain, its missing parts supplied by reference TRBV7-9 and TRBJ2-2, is DTGVSQNPRHKITKRGQNVTFRCDPISEHNRLYWYRQTLGQGPEFLTYFQNEAQLEKSRLLSDRFSAERPKGSFSTLEIQRTEQGDSAMYLCASSQGRGRTGELFFGEGSRLTVL.

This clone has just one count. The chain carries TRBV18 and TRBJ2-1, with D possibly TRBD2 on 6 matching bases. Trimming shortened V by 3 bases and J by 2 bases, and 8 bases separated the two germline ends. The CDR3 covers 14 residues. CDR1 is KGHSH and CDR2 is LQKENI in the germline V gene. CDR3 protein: CASSPLATYNEQFF. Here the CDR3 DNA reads TGTGCCAGCTCACCCCTAGCGACCTACAATGAGCAGTTCTTC.

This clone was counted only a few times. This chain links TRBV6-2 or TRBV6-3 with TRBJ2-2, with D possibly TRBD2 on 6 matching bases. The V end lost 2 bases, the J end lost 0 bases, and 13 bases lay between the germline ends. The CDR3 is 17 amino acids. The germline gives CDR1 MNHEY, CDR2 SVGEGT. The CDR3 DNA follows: TGTGCCAGCAGTTACCCCGCGGGGACGGCGAACACCGGGGAGCTGTTTTTT. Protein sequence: CASSYPAGTANTGELFF.

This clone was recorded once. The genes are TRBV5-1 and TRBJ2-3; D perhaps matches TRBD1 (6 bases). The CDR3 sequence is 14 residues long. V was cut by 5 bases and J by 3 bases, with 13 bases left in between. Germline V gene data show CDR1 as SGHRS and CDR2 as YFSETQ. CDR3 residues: CASRGRQATDTQYF. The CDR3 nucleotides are TGCGCCAGCAGAGGGCGACAGGCGACAGATACGCAGTATTTT.

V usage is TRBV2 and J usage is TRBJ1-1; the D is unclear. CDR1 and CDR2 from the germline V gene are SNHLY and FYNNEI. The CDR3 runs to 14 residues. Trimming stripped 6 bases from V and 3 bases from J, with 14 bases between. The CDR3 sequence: CASRERGADTEAFF. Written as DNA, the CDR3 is TGTGCCAGCAGAGAGAGAGGAGCAGACACTGAAGCTTTCTTT.

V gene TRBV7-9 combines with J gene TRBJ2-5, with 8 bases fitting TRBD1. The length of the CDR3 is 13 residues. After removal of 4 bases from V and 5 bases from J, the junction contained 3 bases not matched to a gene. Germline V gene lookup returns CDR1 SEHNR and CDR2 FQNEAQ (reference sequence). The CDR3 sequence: CASSSRGPETQYF. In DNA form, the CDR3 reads TGTGCCAGCAGCTCCAGGGGGCCGGAGACCCAGTACTTC.

The CDR3 DNA reads as TGCGCCAGCAGCCTAACAGGGGCAACTAATGAAAAACTGTTTTTT. Translated, it gives CASSLTGATNEKLFF. The chain joins TRBV5-1 to TRBJ1-4, with 7 bases matching TRBD1. Germline-derived CDR1 and CDR2 are SGHRS and YFSETQ. V lost 4 bases to trimming and J lost 0 bases; unmatched junction nucleotides: 3. The CDR3 length is 15 residues.

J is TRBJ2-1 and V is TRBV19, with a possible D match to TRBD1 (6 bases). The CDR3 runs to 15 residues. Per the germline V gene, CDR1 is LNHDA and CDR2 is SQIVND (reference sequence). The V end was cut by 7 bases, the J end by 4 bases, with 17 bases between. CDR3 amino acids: CASNPTGLGYNEQFF. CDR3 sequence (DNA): TGTGCCAGTAACCCCACAGGGCTGGGGTACAATGAGCAGTTCTTC. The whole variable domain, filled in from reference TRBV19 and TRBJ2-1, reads DGGITQSPKYLFRKEGQNVTLSCEQNLNHDAMYWYRQDPGQGLRLIYYSQIVNDFQKGDIAEGYSVSREKKESFPLTVTSAQKNPTAFYLCASNPTGLGYNEQFFGPGTRLTVL.

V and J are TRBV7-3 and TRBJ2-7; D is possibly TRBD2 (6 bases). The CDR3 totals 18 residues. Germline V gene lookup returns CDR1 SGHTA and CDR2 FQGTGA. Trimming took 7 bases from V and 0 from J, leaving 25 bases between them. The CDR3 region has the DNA TGTGCCAGCAACGAAAGAGGAGGTGTGGGAGGAAGCTCCTACGAGCAGTACTTC. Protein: CASNERGGVGGSSYEQYF.

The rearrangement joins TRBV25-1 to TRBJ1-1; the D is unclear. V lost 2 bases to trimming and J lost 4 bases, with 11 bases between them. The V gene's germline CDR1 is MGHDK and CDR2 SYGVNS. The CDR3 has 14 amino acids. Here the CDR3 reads CASSEAQPGTEAFF. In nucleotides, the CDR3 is TGTGCCAGCAGTGAAGCGCAGCCGGGCACTGAAGCTTTCTTT.

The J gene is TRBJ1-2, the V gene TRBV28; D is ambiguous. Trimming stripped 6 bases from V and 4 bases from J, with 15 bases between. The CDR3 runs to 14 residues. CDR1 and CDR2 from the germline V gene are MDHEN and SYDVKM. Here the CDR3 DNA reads TGTGCCAGCAGCTCTCCTACGACTAGCTATGGCTACACCTTC. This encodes CASSSPTTSYGYTF.

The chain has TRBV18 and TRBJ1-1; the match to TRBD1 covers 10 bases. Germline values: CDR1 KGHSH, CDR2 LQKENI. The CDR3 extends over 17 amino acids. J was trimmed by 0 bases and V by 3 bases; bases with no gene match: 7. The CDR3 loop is CASSPYQGQGMNTEAFF. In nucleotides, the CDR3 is TGTGCCAGCTCACCTTATCAGGGACAGGGGATGAACACTGAAGCTTTCTTT. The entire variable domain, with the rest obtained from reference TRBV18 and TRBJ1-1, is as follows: NAGVMQNPRHLVRRRGQEARLRCSPMKGHSHVYWYRQLPEEGLKFMVYLQKENIIDESGMPKERFSAEFPKEGPSILRIQQVVRGDSAAYFCASSPYQGQGMNTEAFFGQGTRLTVV.

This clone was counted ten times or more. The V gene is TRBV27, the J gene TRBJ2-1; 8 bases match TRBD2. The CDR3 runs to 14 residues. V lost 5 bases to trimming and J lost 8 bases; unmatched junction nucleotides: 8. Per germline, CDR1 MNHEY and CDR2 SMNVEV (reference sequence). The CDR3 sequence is CASSPGGPLDEQFF. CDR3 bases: TGTGCCAGCAGTCCGGGAGGGCCGCTAGATGAGCAGTTCTTC.